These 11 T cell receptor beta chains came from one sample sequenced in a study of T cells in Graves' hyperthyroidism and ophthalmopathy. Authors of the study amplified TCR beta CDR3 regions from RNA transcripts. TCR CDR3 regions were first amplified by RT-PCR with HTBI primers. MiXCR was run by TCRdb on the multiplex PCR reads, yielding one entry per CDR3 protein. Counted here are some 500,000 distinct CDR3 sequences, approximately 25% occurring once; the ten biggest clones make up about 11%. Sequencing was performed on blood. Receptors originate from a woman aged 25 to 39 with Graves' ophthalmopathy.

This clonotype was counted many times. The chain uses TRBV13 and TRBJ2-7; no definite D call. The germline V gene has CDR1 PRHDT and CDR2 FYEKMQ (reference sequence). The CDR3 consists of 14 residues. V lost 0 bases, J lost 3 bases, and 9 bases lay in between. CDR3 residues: CASSLGGADYEQYF. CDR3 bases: TGTGCCAGCAGCTTAGGGGGCGCGGACTACGAGCAGTACTTC.

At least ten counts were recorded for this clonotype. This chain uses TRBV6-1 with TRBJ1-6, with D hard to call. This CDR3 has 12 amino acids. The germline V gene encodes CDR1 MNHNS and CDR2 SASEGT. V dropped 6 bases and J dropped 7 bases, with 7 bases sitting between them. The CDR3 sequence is CASSTPNSPLHF. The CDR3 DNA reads TGTGCCAGCAGCACCCCAAATTCACCCCTCCACTTT.

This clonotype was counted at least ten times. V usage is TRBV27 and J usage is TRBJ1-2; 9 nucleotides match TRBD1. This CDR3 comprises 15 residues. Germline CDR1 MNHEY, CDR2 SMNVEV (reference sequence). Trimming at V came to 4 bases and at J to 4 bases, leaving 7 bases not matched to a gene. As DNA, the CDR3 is TGTGCCAGCAGTTCACAGGGGGCCTCCTTCTATGGCTACACCTTC. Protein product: CASSSQGASFYGYTF.

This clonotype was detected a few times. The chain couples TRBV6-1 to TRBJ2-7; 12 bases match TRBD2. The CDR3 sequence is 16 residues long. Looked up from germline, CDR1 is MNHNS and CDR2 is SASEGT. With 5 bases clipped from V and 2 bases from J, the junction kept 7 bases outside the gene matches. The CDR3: CASSPRLAGAAYEQYF. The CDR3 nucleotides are TGTGCCAGCAGTCCAAGACTAGCGGGGGCGGCCTACGAGCAGTACTTC.

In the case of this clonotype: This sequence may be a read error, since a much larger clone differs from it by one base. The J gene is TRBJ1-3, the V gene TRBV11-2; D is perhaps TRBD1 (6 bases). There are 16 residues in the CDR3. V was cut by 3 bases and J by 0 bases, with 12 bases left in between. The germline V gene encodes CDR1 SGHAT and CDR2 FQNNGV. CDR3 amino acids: CASSFDRPFSGNTIYF. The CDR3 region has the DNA TGTGCCAGCAGCTTCGACAGGCCCTTCTCTGGAAACACCATATATTTT.

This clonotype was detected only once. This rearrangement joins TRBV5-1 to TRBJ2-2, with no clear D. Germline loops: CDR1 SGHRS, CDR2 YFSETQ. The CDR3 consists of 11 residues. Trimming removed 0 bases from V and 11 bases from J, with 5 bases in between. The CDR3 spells CASSLGRELFF. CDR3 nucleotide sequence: TGCGCCAGCAGCTTGGGTCGTGAGCTGTTTTTT. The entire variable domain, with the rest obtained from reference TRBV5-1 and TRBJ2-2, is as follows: KAGVTQTPRYLIKTRGQQVTLSCSPISGHRSVSWYQQTPGQGLQFLFEYFSETQRNKGNFPGRFSGRQFSNSRSEMNVSTLELGDSALYLCASSLGRELFFGEGSRLTVL.

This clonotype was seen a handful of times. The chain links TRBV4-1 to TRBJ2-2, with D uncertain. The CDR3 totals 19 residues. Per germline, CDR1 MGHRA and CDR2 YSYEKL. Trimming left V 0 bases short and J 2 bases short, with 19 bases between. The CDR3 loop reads CASSQEGPRRDLNTGELFF. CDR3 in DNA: TGCGCCAGCAGCCAAGAAGGGCCCAGAAGAGATTTAAACACCGGGGAGCTGTTTTTT.

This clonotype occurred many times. DNA of the CDR3: TGCAGCGTTGAAGGGAGGGACAGGGAAGAGACCCAGTACTTC. It is translated as CSVEGRDREETQYF. The rearrangement uses TRBV29-1 and TRBJ2-5, with 9 nucleotides matching TRBD1. J was trimmed by 3 bases and V by 1 base; bases with no gene match: 3. Germline V lookup: CDR1 SQVTM, CDR2 ANQGSEA. The CDR3 runs to 14 residues.

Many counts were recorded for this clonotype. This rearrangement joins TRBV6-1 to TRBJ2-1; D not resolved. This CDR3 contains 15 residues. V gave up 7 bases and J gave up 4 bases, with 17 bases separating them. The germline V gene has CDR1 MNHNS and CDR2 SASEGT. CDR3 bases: TGTGCCAGCATAAGGGTGCAGGACGTTTACAATGAGCAGTTCTTC. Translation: CASIRVQDVYNEQFF.

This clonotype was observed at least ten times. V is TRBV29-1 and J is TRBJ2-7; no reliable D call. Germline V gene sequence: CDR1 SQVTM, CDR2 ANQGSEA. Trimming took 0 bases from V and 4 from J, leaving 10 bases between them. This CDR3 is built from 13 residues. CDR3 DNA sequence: TGCAGCGTTGAAGATCTGGGCAGATACGAGCAGTACTTC. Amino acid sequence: CSVEDLGRYEQYF.

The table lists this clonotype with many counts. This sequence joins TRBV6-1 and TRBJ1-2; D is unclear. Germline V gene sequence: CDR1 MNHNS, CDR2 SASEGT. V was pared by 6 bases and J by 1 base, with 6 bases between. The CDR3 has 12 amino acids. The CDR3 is CASRPINYGYTF. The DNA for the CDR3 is TGTGCCAGCAGGCCCATTAACTATGGCTACACCTTC.